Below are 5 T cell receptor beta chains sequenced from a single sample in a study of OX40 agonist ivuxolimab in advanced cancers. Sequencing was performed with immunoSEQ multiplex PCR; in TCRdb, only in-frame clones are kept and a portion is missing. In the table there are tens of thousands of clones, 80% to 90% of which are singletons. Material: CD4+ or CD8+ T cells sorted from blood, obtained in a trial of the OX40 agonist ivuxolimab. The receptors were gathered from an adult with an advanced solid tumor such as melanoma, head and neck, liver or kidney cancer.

The CDR3 nucleotides are TGCAGCGCCCGGGGGGGTAGTGAAAAACTGTTTTTT. This codes for CSARGGSEKLFF. V gene TRBV29-1 combines with J gene TRBJ1-4, with a weak D call TRBD1 (5 bases). V was shortened by 7 bases and J by 7 bases, with 13 bases between the two germline ends. The CDR3 runs to 12 residues. The germline CDR1 and CDR2 sequences are SQVTM and ANQGSEA.

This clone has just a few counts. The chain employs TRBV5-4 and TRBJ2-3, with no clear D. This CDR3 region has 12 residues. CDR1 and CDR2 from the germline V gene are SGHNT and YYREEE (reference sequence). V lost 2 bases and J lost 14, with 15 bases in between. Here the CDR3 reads CASSFFSTQPYF. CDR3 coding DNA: TGTGCCAGCAGCTTCTTCTCTACGCAGCCGTATTTT.

This CDR3 is CAWSVHKRGGYTF. CDR3 nucleotides: TGTGCCTGGAGTGTACACAAAAGGGGAGGCTACACCTTC. The chain combines TRBV30 with TRBJ1-2, with D possibly matching TRBD1 (5 bases). The V end lost 0 bases, the J end lost 8 bases, and 13 bases lay between the germline ends. This CDR3 contains 13 residues. CDR1 is GTSNPN, CDR2 SVGIG, per germline (reference sequence).

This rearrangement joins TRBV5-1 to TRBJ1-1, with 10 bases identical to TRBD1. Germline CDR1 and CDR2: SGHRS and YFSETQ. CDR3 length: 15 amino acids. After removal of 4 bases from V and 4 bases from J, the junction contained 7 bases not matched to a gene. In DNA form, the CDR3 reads TGCGCCAGCAGCAGGGACAGGGGAGGCGGCACTGAAGCTTTCTTT. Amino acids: CASSRDRGGGTEAFF. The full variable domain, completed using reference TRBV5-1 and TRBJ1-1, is KAGVTQTPRYLIKTRGQQVTLSCSPISGHRSVSWYQQTPGQGLQFLFEYFSETQRNKGNFPGRFSGRQFSNSRSEMNVSTLELGDSALYLCASSRDRGGGTEAFFGQGTRLTVV.

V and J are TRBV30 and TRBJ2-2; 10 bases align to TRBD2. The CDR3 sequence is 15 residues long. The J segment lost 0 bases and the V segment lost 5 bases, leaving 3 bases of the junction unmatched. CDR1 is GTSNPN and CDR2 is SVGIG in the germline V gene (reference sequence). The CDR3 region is CAWRTSGANTGELFF. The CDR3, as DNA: TGTGCCTGGCGGACTAGCGGAGCGAACACCGGGGAGCTGTTTTTT. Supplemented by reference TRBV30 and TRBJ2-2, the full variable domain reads SQTIHQWPATLVQPVGSPLSLECTVEGTSNPNLYWYRQAAGRGLQLLFYSVGIGQISSEVPQNLSASRPQDRQFILSSKKLLLSDSGFYLCAWRTSGANTGELFFGEGSRLTVL.